This T cell receptor (beta chain) was identified during a study of OX40 agonist ivuxolimab in advanced cancers. This clone was recorded only once. The ends lost 1 base at V and 5 bases at J; junction bases unmatched: 3. Germline V gene data show CDR1 as SGHNT and CDR2 as YENEEA. This CDR3 comprises 14 residues. Using immunoSEQ multiplex PCR, the repertoire was profiled, and TCRdb retains in-frame clones only, with some absent. The sample shows tens of thousands of clones, approximately 92% of them seen only once. J is TRBJ2-5 and V is TRBV11-3, with TRBD2 matching over 8 bases. This material consisted of CD4+ or CD8+ T cells sorted from blood, taken in a trial of the OX40 agonist ivuxolimab. This TCR was sampled from an adult with an advanced solid tumor such as melanoma, head and neck, liver or kidney cancer. The DNA for the CDR3 is TGTGCCAGCAGCTTAGGTCCTAGCGGGGAGACCCAGTACTTC. Residues: CASSLGPSGETQYF. The full variable domain, rest sourced from reference TRBV11-3 and TRBJ2-5, is EAGVVQSPRYKIIEKKQPVAFWCNPISGHNTLYWYLQNLGQGPELLIRYENEEAVDDSQLPKDRFSAERLKGVDSTLKIQPAELGDSAVYLCASSLGPSGETQYFGPGTRLLVL.